The present entry profiles one T cell receptor beta chain with its context. The antigen it recognizes is unknown. One base away there is no much larger clone; base qualities are not given. Via the germline V gene, CDR1 is KGHSH and CDR2 LQKENI. The CDR3 numbers 13 residues from cysteine through phenylalanine. Only CDR3 DNA remains: 39 bases, in frame from the first base. V is shortened by 2 bases, J by 9 bases, and the region joining them spans 8 bases. This sample is part of a study of control samples from healthy donors and cancer patients (dated by TCRdb to 2018 to 2021). The library was produced with the immunoSEQ multiplex PCR assay. TCRdb carries this immuneACCESS record with in-frame sequences only. Its versions omit some clonotypes, under half of them owing to an unresolved V gene in the studies checked, with the rest unexplained. The sample table records some 250,000 clones; around 79% of these occur just once. The top ten clones comprise about an eighth of the sample.

In this chain, TRBV18 is recombined with TRBJ1-6; TRBD1 might be the D gene, on 5 matching bases. This clonotype originated in a woman in her sixties with lung cancer. The material sequenced was PBMCs. The sequence in DNA is TGTGCCAGCTCACCAGGGGCCGGTTCACCCCTCCACTTT. It translates as CASSPGAGSPLHF.